Below, 6 T cell receptor beta chains from the same sample are listed, as sequenced in a study of OX40 agonist ivuxolimab in advanced cancers. Method: immunoSEQ multiplex PCR; TCRdb's copy keeps in-frame clones and lacks some. This repertoire shows 94,000 or so clones, roughly four fifths found once; its top ten account for roughly 6%. Sequencing was performed on CD4+ or CD8+ T cells sorted from blood, taken in a trial of the OX40 agonist ivuxolimab. Source of these receptors: an adult with an advanced solid tumor such as melanoma, head and neck, liver or kidney cancer.

This clone appeared a few times. The rearrangement joins TRBV7-9 to TRBJ2-7; 9 nucleotides align to TRBD2. V lost 5 bases to trimming and J lost 0 bases; unmatched junction nucleotides: 11. The germline CDR1 and CDR2 sequences are SEHNR and FQNEAQ (reference sequence). The CDR3 runs to 17 residues. The CDR3: CASSPRLGSGSSYEQYF. CDR3 nucleotide sequence: TGTGCCAGCAGCCCACGCTTAGGTAGCGGGAGCTCCTACGAGCAGTACTTC.

This clone was seen a few times. The J gene is TRBJ2-7, the V gene TRBV19; possible D gene TRBD2, 7 bases. Trimming removed 4 bases from V and 6 bases from J, with 13 bases in between. There are 13 residues in the CDR3. Germline CDR1 reads LNHDA; CDR2 reads SQIVND (reference sequence). The CDR3 loop reads CASSKGGPGEQYF. The CDR3 DNA reads TGTGCCAGTAGTAAGGGGGGGCCGGGCGAGCAGTACTTC.

V is TRBV4-2 and J is TRBJ2-2, with D uncertain. This CDR3 spans 14 amino acids. The V and J ends lost 0 bases and 10 bases respectively, with 12 bases between them. The V gene's germline CDR1 is LGHNA and CDR2 YNFKEQ. The CDR3 reads CASSQDSRAMELFF. The CDR3 nucleotides read TGTGCCAGCAGCCAAGATAGTCGGGCTATGGAGCTGTTTTTT.

The chain is built from TRBV7-6 and TRBJ2-3, with 16 bases aligning to TRBD2. CDR3 length: 20 residues. In germline, CDR1 is SGHVS, CDR2 FNYEAQ. After removal of 0 bases from V and 2 bases from J, the junction contained 8 bases not matched to a gene. The DNA for the CDR3 is TGTGCCAGCAGCTTAGCCCCGGGACTAGCGGGAGGGCCAAACACAGATACGCAGTATTTT. Encoded protein: CASSLAPGLAGGPNTDTQYF.

The gene calls are TRBV5-6 and TRBJ1-5; 10 positions match TRBD1. The CDR3 covers 15 residues. Losses at the gene ends were 0 bases for V and 9 bases for J; bases not matched to a gene: 6. CDR1 is SGHDT and CDR2 is YYEEEE in the germline V gene. CDR3 sequence (DNA): TGTGCCAGCAGCTTGGAGGGACAGGGGTATCGGCCCCAGCATTTT. As protein: CASSLEGQGYRPQHF. Full variable domain (remainder filled in from reference TRBV5-6 and TRBJ1-5): DAGVTQSPTHLIKTRGQQVTLRCSPKSGHDTVSWYQQALGQGPQFIFQYYEEEERQRGNFPDRFSGHQFPNYSSELNVNALLLGDSALYLCASSLEGQGYRPQHFGDGTRLSIL.

CDR3 sequence reads: CASSSGTSAYEQYF. CDR3 DNA sequence: TGTGCCAGCAGTTCTGGGACTAGCGCTTACGAGCAGTACTTC. The chain has TRBV27 and TRBJ2-7; 10 positions agree with TRBD2. The V segment lost 4 bases and the J segment 4 bases; nucleotides outside the gene matches: 4. The CDR3 is 14 residues long. The germline gives CDR1 MNHEY, CDR2 SMNVEV (reference sequence).